A selection of T cell receptor beta chains follows, all from one sample in a study of cytomegalovirus exposure and HLA in healthy donors. Clones were sequenced by immunoSEQ multiplex PCR, and TCRdb holds only the in-frame ones, with some missing. The sample has a few hundred thousand clones, under 80% seen once; the top ten hold under 3%. Sequencing was performed on PBMCs. Receptor source: a female donor in good health and CMV-seronegative. Both conserved end residues are part of each CDR3. A D gene is named only where the DNA matches it firmly. The listing skips clone size in some rows; elsewhere it reads once, few, many or a size class.

D	V	size	J	DNA	CDR3
TRBD2	TRBV27	few	TRBJ2-7	TGTGCCAGCAGTTTAGATTTTGCGTCGGGAGGACGGTACGAGCAGTACTTC	CASSLDFASGGRYEQYF
NA	TRBV2	NA	TRBJ2-7	TGTGCCAGCAGTGAAGCGGGGAGCTCCTACGAGCAGTACTTC	CASSEAGSSYEQYF
NA	TRBV7-2	once	TRBJ2-1	TGTGCCAGCAGCTTAGTACTGGACTTCCGGAAGTTCTTC	CASSLVLDFRKFF
NA	TRBV4-1	NA	TRBJ2-5	TGCGCCAGCAGCGGGCGCCCCGACCTAGAGACCCAGTACTTC	CASSGRPDLETQYF
NA	TRBV14	NA	TRBJ2-6	TGTGCCAGCAGCCAAGGTCGGTGGAGGTCTTCGCTTGGGGCCAACGTCCTGACTTTC	CASSQGRWRSSLGANVLTF
NA	TRBV19	NA	TRBJ2-1	TGTGCCAGTCAACGGGGGATCGATGAGCAGTTCTTC	CASQRGIDEQFF
NA	TRBV6-1	NA	TRBJ2-3	TGTGCCAGCAGTGTGTCGGAGTGGCGCACAGATACGCAGTATTTT	CASSVSEWRTDTQYF
TRBD1	TRBV28	NA	TRBJ2-6	TGTGCCAGCAGTTTATCGATACCGGGACAGGGAGGGTCTGGGGCCAACGTCCTGACTTTC	CASSLSIPGQGGSGANVLTF
TRBD2	TRBV2	NA	TRBJ2-7	TGTGCCAGCAGTGGCGGGAGGGGCGGCGAGCAGTACTTC	CASSGGRGGEQYF
TRBD2	TRBV27	NA	TRBJ2-1	TGTGCCAGCAGCCGGACTAGCGGTAACAATGAGCAGTTCTTC	CASSRTSGNNEQFF
NA	TRBV6-5	few	TRBJ1-1	TGTGCCAGCAGTTACAGTGTCGGCCGAGGTTTTACTGAAGCTTTCTTT	CASSYSVGRGFTEAFF
TRBD1	TRBV4-1	NA	TRBJ1-2	TGCGCCAGCAGCCAAGATCCGGTACAGGGGGCTGGCTATGGCTACACCTTC	CASSQDPVQGAGYGYTF
NA	TRBV11-3	NA	TRBJ2-7	TGTGCCAGCAGCTTGCGACTAGCAGGGGACGAGCAGTACTTC	CASSLRLAGDEQYF
TRBD2	TRBV5-1	NA	TRBJ2-1	TGCGCCAGCAGCTTGTGGGGTCTAGCGGGAGACTACAATGAGCAGTTCTTC	CASSLWGLAGDYNEQFF
NA	TRBV4-2	NA	TRBJ2-3	TGTGCCAGCAGCCAAGGGACAGCTACAATACCATACACAGATACGCAGTATTTT	CASSQGTATIPYTDTQYF
NA	TRBV18	NA	TRBJ2-2	TGTGCCAGCTCACCTTGGGGACTGCTTAGGACAAACACCGGGGAGCTGTTTTTT	CASSPWGLLRTNTGELFF
NA	TRBV5-6	NA	TRBJ2-5	TGTGCCAGCAGCCTTGAGGTTATAGGGACCCAGTACTTC	CASSLEVIGTQYF
NA	TRBV6-6	NA	TRBJ1-5	TGTGCCAGCAGTTACCCCGCAGGGCCGAGTCAGCCCCAGCATTTT	CASSYPAGPSQPQHF
NA	TRBV5-1	NA	TRBJ2-7	TGCGCCAGCAGCTCGGACTCTTTTGAACATCCATCCTACGAGCAGTACTTC	CASSSDSFEHPSYEQYF
NA	TRBV1	few	TRBJ2-2	TGCACCAGCAGCAGACGACAGGGGGCAACCGGGGAGCTGTTTTTT	CTSSRRQGATGELFF
NA	TRBV11-2	NA	TRBJ2-5	TGTGCCAGCAGCCAAATGGGACACCTCCAAGAGACCCAGTACTTC	CASSQMGHLQETQYF
TRBD2	TRBV5-1	few	TRBJ2-7	TGCGCCAGCAGCTTGGAAGCTGGGACTAGGCCGACCGAGCAGTACTTC	CASSLEAGTRPTEQYF
TRBD1	TRBV30	NA	TRBJ2-5	TGTGCCTGGAAACTCCCAGGGGGCTCGGAGACCCAGTACTTC	CAWKLPGGSETQYF
NA	TRBV6-1	NA	TRBJ1-5	TGTGCCAGCAGCAAGGGGGATAGCAATCAGCCCCAGCATTTT	CASSKGDSNQPQHF
NA	TRBV6-5	NA	TRBJ1-2	TGTGCCAGCAGTTACGGGCAGGGTAACTATGGCTACACCTTC	CASSYGQGNYGYTF
TRBD2	TRBV7-8	NA	TRBJ2-5	TGTGCCAGCAGCTTAGCGCCTCGCGGGGGGCGCCGGGAACAAGAGACCCAGTACTTC	CASSLAPRGGRREQETQYF
NA	TRBV20-1	NA	TRBJ1-1	TGCAGTGCTAGTGACCTGAGAGGGGCTTTCTTT	CSASDLRGAFF
TRBD2	TRBV19	NA	TRBJ2-7	TGTGCCAGTAGCCTGACTAGCACGTACTCCTACGAGCAGTACTTC	CASSLTSTYSYEQYF
TRBD1	TRBV30	NA	TRBJ1-2	TGTGCCTGGGGTCGGGACAGCAAGTCCTATGGCTACACCTTC	CAWGRDSKSYGYTF
TRBD2	TRBV5-6	NA	TRBJ2-2	TGTGCCAGCAGCTTGAAGGGTAAGCGGGAGGCCGGGGAGCTGTTTTTT	CASSLKGKREAGELFF
NA	TRBV5-1	few	TRBJ2-1	TGCGCCAGCAGCCCATCCTACGGCGGAGATCCGTCCTACAATGAGCAGTTCTTC	CASSPSYGGDPSYNEQFF
TRBD1	TRBV29-1	NA	TRBJ1-1	TGCAGCGTGGGGGACAGGGGGGCTACGGGGGCTGAAGCTTTCTTT	CSVGDRGATGAEAFF
TRBD2	TRBV27	NA	TRBJ2-2	TGTGGATCTAAGGGGCTAGCGGACACCGAGGCCGGGGAGCTGTTTTTT	CGSKGLADTEAGELFF
TRBD2	TRBV11-3	NA	TRBJ2-7	TGTGCCAGCAGATCCACTAGCGGCCGCGAGCAGTACTTC	CASRSTSGREQYF
TRBD2	TRBV7-2	NA	TRBJ2-7	TGTGCCAGCAGCTTAGATAGCGGGGGCTCCTACGAGCAGTACTTC	CASSLDSGGSYEQYF
TRBD2	TRBV7-9	NA	TRBJ2-7	TGTGCCAGCAGCTCACTAAGCGGGAGTATCCCCTACGAGCAGTACTTC	CASSSLSGSIPYEQYF
TRBD2	TRBV6-1	few	TRBJ2-7	TGTGCCAGCAGTGAAACCCTAGCGGGGTACGAGCAGTACTTC	CASSETLAGYEQYF
TRBD1	TRBV9	NA	TRBJ1-1	TGTGCCAGCAGCGGATTCAATAAGGGGGCAAACACTGAAGCTTTCTTT	CASSGFNKGANTEAFF
NA	TRBV7-2	NA	TRBJ2-2	TGTGCCAGCAGCTCTGTCCGTATGAACACCGGGGAGCTGTTTTTT	CASSSVRMNTGELFF
NA	TRBV27	NA	TRBJ2-5	TGTGCCAGCAGACGGTTTGGGCCTCAAGAGACCCAGTACTTC	CASRRFGPQETQYF